The rows below give T cell receptor beta chains drawn from one sample of a study of cytomegalovirus exposure and HLA in healthy donors. Data came from immunoSEQ multiplex PCR; TCRdb stores just in-frame clones and leaves some out. The sample holds under 150,000 clones. The sample taken for sequencing was PBMCs. The receptors come from an older woman in good health and CMV-seronegative. Each CDR3 is given with its conserved first and last residue. Each record gives: V gene, CDR3 protein.

TRBV5-4,CASSLWTGGGNGNQPQHF
TRBV6-1,CASSELGQLSGNTIYF
TRBV2,CASSPDRTSNQPQHF
TRBV2,CASSPYNQPQHF
TRBV28,CASSFRGFSRRHGYTF
TRBV4-1,CASSQSSRANSPLHF
TRBV27,CASRLAGAYEQYF
TRBV5-1,CASRDQGAPPQGHF
TRBV7-6,CASSIAGHGNYEQYF
TRBV5-1,CASSWTGGSEKLFF
TRBV10-2,CASSDPGQGNEKLFF
TRBV6-4,CASSLPLTWTGLNQPQHF
TRBV7-2,CASSPRRNNEQFF
TRBV9,CASSVDARTASYYNEQFF
TRBV27,CASSPRQGMVYEQYF
TRBV9,CASNQGVAGELFF
TRBV7-8,CASSPRTGWGNTEAFF
TRBV28,CASSLFGGPYEQYF
TRBV15,CATGSVGTEAFF
TRBV5-6,CASSGDSQETQYF
TRBV5-5,CASTTDRNTEAFF
TRBV5-6,CASSAHPGVRQPQHF
TRBV5-6,CASSRPKTPGNTIYF